A single sample is the source of the 26 T cell receptor beta chains below, sequenced in a study of blood T cell repertoires in COVID-19. Assay used: immunoSEQ multiplex PCR; TCRdb lists only in-frame clones, some missing. The table shows 200,000 to 250,000 clones, with 85% occurring only once. The sequenced material came from peripheral blood. Receptors were obtained from a woman between 70 and 85 years old with COVID-19, enrolled during active disease.

The genes are TRBV24-1 and TRBJ2-1; 8 bases are a match to TRBD1. Germline CDR1 is KGHDR and CDR2 is SFDVKD. V was clipped by 3 bases and J by 6 bases; unmatched bases: 3. The CDR3 totals 14 residues. In DNA, the CDR3 is TGTGCCACCAGTGATACCGGGACAGGCAATGAGCAGTTCTTC. Its translation is CATSDTGTGNEQFF.

J is TRBJ2-7 and V is TRBV7-2; 14 bases line up with TRBD2. The CDR3 is 15 amino acids. Germline V gene data show CDR1 as SGHTA and CDR2 as FQGNSA. Trimming removed 5 bases from V and 4 bases from J; junction bases left unmatched: 4. CDR3: CASSPGTSGGYEQYF. CDR3 nucleotide sequence: TGTGCCAGCAGCCCCGGGACTAGCGGGGGATACGAGCAGTACTTC.

The chain carries TRBV19 and TRBJ2-7; 10 positions match TRBD2. The CDR3 length is 18 residues. V lost 4 bases, J lost 0 bases, and 12 bases stayed unmatched. Looked up from germline, CDR1 is LNHDA and CDR2 is SQIVND (reference sequence). The CDR3 loop is CASSTRPGLAQHSYEQYF. DNA of the CDR3: TGTGCCAGTAGTACCCGGCCGGGACTAGCGCAACACTCCTACGAGCAGTACTTC.

The chain has TRBV5-8 and TRBJ1-5; D remains unclear. The CDR3 covers 15 residues. Germline assignment: CDR1 SGHTS and CDR2 YDEGEE. Deletions cut 2 bases from V and 0 bases from J, with 9 bases between. This chain's CDR3 is CASSFFYGSNQPQHF. CDR3 bases: TGTGCCAGCAGCTTTTTTTACGGTAGCAATCAGCCCCAGCATTTT. Full variable domain (outside the CDR3, taken from reference TRBV5-8 and TRBJ1-5): EAGVTQSPTHLIKTRGQQATLRCSPISGHTSVYWYQQALGLGLQFLLWYDEGEERNRGNFPPRFSGRQFPNYSSELNVNALELEDSALYLCASSFFYGSNQPQHFGDGTRLSIL.

V is TRBV19 and J is TRBJ1-5; maybe TRBD1 (5 bases). Germline V CDR1 and CDR2: LNHDA, SQIVND (reference sequence). The CDR3 is 17 amino acids. V was shortened by 4 bases and J by 0 bases, with 16 bases between the two germline ends. The CDR3 loop is CASSSTGGPNSNQPQHF. CDR3 DNA: TGTGCCAGTAGTAGCACGGGGGGTCCTAATAGCAATCAGCCCCAGCATTTT.

This sequence joins TRBV24-1 and TRBJ2-1; 12 positions match TRBD2. CDR1 is KGHDR and CDR2 is SFDVKD in the germline V gene. The V and J ends lost 1 base and 0 bases, in that order; junction bases with no gene match: 6. This CDR3 contains 19 residues. The CDR3: CATSDLMTSGGLSYNEQFF. As DNA, the CDR3 is TGTGCCACCAGTGATTTAATGACTAGCGGGGGCCTCTCCTACAATGAGCAGTTCTTC.

This clone was picked up one time. The chain recombines TRBV7-2 with TRBJ2-3; D is uncertain. Per the germline V gene, CDR1 is SGHTA and CDR2 is FQGNSA. With 5 bases removed from V and 2 bases from J, the gap between germline ends came to 5 bases. The CDR3 is 12 residues long. As DNA, the CDR3 is TGTGCCAGCAGCCCTTACACAGATACGCAGTATTTT. This encodes CASSPYTDTQYF.

This sequence joins TRBV3-1 (or the pseudogene TRBV3-2) and TRBJ2-5; TRBD1 matches 7 bases. Germline V gene sequence: CDR1 LGHDT, CDR2 YNNKEL (reference sequence). Trimming at V came to 2 bases and at J to 4 bases, leaving 1 base not matched to a gene. This CDR3 comprises 13 residues. The CDR3 protein is CASSQTGAETQYF. The CDR3, as DNA: TGTGCCAGCAGCCAAACAGGGGCAGAGACCCAGTACTTC.

V and J are TRBV27 and TRBJ2-7, with 9 nucleotides matching TRBD1. This CDR3 is built from 15 residues. Trimming removed 5 bases from V and 3 bases from J; junction bases left unmatched: 8. Per the germline V gene, CDR1 is MNHEY and CDR2 is SMNVEV (reference sequence). The CDR3 sequence: CASSLTGGIGYEQYF. In DNA form, the CDR3 reads TGTGCCAGCAGTCTTACAGGGGGCATAGGCTACGAGCAGTACTTC.

The chain joins TRBV9 to TRBJ2-7; TRBD2 matches 12 bases. Germline CDR1 SGDLS, CDR2 YYNGEE. V lost 3 bases and J lost 4; bases outside the gene matches: 2. This CDR3 has 14 residues. CDR3 region: CASSGTSGAYEQYF. CDR3 DNA: TGTGCCAGCAGCGGGACTAGCGGGGCTTACGAGCAGTACTTC.

The CDR3 here is CASSLGGVQGGTEAFF. In nucleotides, the CDR3 is TGTGCCAGCAGCTTAGGGGGCGTTCAGGGAGGTACTGAAGCTTTCTTT. The chain employs TRBV5-4 and TRBJ1-1, with 7 bases matching TRBD1. The ends lost 2 bases at V and 5 bases at J; junction bases unmatched: 12. The germline gives CDR1 SGHNT, CDR2 YYREEE (reference sequence). This CDR3 is built from 16 residues.

This chain connects TRBV30 to TRBJ1-2; D is uncertain. The germline V and J ends were trimmed by 0 bases and 4 bases, with 6 bases remaining between them. Germline-derived CDR1 and CDR2 are GTSNPN and SVGIG (reference sequence). The CDR3 loop spans 12 amino acids. CDR3: CAWSVQAYGYTF. CDR3 nucleotide sequence: TGTGCCTGGAGTGTTCAGGCCTATGGCTACACCTTC.

The chain is built from TRBV3-1 (or the pseudogene TRBV3-2) and TRBJ1-1, with D possibly being TRBD1 (6 bases). The V gene lost 2 bases and the J gene lost 0 bases, with 10 bases spanning the gap. This CDR3 contains 15 residues. CDR1 and CDR2 from the germline V gene are LGHDT and YNNKEL (reference sequence). CDR3 residues: CASSQFDRLNTEAFF. The DNA for the CDR3 is TGTGCCAGCAGCCAATTCGACAGGTTGAACACTGAAGCTTTCTTT.

The chain carries TRBV6-6 and TRBJ1-3; TRBD1 matches at 9 bases. Germline V lookup: CDR1 MNHNY, CDR2 SVGAGI (reference sequence). This CDR3 contains 16 residues. V trimming: 6 bases; J trimming: 2 bases; junction bases outside the gene matches: 8. The chain's CDR3 is CASSRSRDRAGNTIYF. The CDR3 nucleotides are TGTGCCAGCAGCCGGTCCCGGGACAGGGCTGGAAACACCATATATTTT.

The chain couples TRBV7-2 to TRBJ2-3; TRBD2 agrees at 9 bases. The CDR3 has 16 residues. CDR1 is SGHTA and CDR2 is FQGNSA in the germline V gene. Trimming cost V 6 bases and J 3 bases; bases outside gene matches: 10. The CDR3 DNA reads TGTGCCAGCAGTCGAAATAGCGGGAGTGGGACAGATACGCAGTATTTT. It translates to CASSRNSGSGTDTQYF.

This chain connects TRBV3-1 (or the pseudogene TRBV3-2) to TRBJ2-7, with 9 nucleotides matching TRBD1. The CDR3 contains 15 residues. With V trimmed by 1 base and J by 3 bases, 4 bases remained unmatched. Germline values: CDR1 LGHDT, CDR2 YNNKEL (reference sequence). In DNA, the CDR3 is TGTGCCAGCAGCCAAGTCGGGACAGGGATCTACGAGCAGTACTTC. This sequence encodes CASSQVGTGIYEQYF.

Written as DNA, the CDR3 is TGTGCCAGCAGCTCTGTTGGGGGGAATTCCTACGAGCAGTACTTC. It codes for CASSSVGGNSYEQYF. The rearrangement uses TRBV14 and TRBJ2-7; D is perhaps TRBD2 (6 bases). Germline values: CDR1 SGHDN, CDR2 FVKESK. Trimming removed 5 bases from V and 1 base from J, with 15 bases in between. This CDR3 spans 15 amino acids. Combining the CDR3 with reference TRBV14 and TRBJ2-7 gives the whole variable domain EAGVTQFPSHSVIEKGQTVTLRCDPISGHDNLYWYRRVMGKEIKFLLHFVKESKQDESGMPNNRFLAERTGGTYSTLKVQPAELEDSGVYFCASSSVGGNSYEQYFGPGTRLTVT.

In this sample, this clone turned up once. The chain links TRBV6-6 to TRBJ2-3, with 10 bases matching TRBD2. The ends lost 6 bases at V and 4 bases at J; junction bases unmatched: 4. The germline gives CDR1 MNHNY, CDR2 SVGAGI (reference sequence). The CDR3 sequence is 14 residues long. CDR3 sequence reads: CASSLLAGSDTQYF. The CDR3 bases are TGTGCCAGCAGCTTACTAGCGGGATCAGATACGCAGTATTTT.

This chain links TRBV11-2 with TRBJ1-3; perhaps TRBD1 as D (6 bases). CDR3 length: 15 residues. The V end was cut by 3 bases, the J end by 0 bases, with 9 bases between. Germline-derived CDR1 and CDR2 are SGHAT and FQNNGV. The CDR3 sequence is CASSFNRDSGNTIYF. The CDR3, as DNA: TGTGCCAGCAGCTTTAACAGGGACTCTGGAAACACCATATATTTT.

This chain connects TRBV2 to TRBJ2-7; 11 bases are shared with TRBD1. V was clipped by 7 bases and J by 5 bases; unmatched bases: 7. Germline values: CDR1 SNHLY, CDR2 FYNNEI. The CDR3 loop spans 14 amino acids. This chain's CDR3 is CASTQDRGPHEQYF. The CDR3 nucleotides are TGTGCCAGCACTCAGGACAGGGGGCCCCACGAGCAGTACTTC.

The rearrangement links TRBV10-3 to TRBJ1-2, with D possibly matching TRBD1 (6 bases). Germline assignment: CDR1 ENHRY and CDR2 SYGVKD. This CDR3 contains 15 residues. Trimming left V 3 bases short and J 3 bases short, with 14 bases between. Written as DNA, the CDR3 is TGTGCCATCAGTGAACCCCCAGCAGGGGACTATGGCTACACCTTC. Its protein is CAISEPPAGDYGYTF.

The chain recombines TRBV5-1 with TRBJ2-7; D perhaps matches TRBD2 (6 bases). CDR1 is SGHRS, CDR2 YFSETQ, per germline. Trimming cost V 2 bases and J 3 bases, with 9 bases left between them. The CDR3 length is 13 residues. The CDR3 DNA reads TGCGCCAGCAGCTTAACCGGGGGCTACGAGCAGTACTTC. It translates to CASSLTGGYEQYF. The full variable domain, with the rest looked up from reference TRBV5-1 and TRBJ2-7, is KAGVTQTPRYLIKTRGQQVTLSCSPISGHRSVSWYQQTPGQGLQFLFEYFSETQRNKGNFPGRFSGRQFSNSRSEMNVSTLELGDSALYLCASSLTGGYEQYFGPGTRLTVT.

The chain combines TRBV4-3 with TRBJ1-2; 8 positions agree with TRBD1. V gave up 3 bases and J gave up 7 bases; unmatched junction bases: 10. The CDR3 is made up of 15 amino acids. In germline, CDR1 is LGHNA, CDR2 YSLEER. CDR3 bases: TGCGCCAGCAGCCAGACCCTCCAGGGGGCGGTTGGCTACACCTTC. This gives the protein CASSQTLQGAVGYTF.

This clone was seen more than once but under ten times. V usage is TRBV20-1 and J usage is TRBJ2-1; D call uncertain. V dropped 5 bases and J dropped 9 bases, with 8 bases sitting between them. This CDR3 contains 10 residues. Germline V lookup: CDR1 DFQATT, CDR2 SNEGSKA (reference sequence). CDR3 nucleotides: TGCAGTGCTCGTGTCGGTGAGCAGTTCTTC. Translated, it gives CSARVGEQFF.

The chain uses TRBV9 and TRBJ2-7; 10 bases are shared with TRBD2. Trimming removed 2 bases from V and 4 bases from J; junction bases left unmatched: 9. This CDR3 is built from 16 residues. CDR1 is SGDLS and CDR2 is YYNGEE in the germline V gene. CDR3 loop: CASSVGPSGSRYEQYF. The CDR3 nucleotides read TGTGCCAGCAGCGTGGGCCCTAGCGGGAGTCGATACGAGCAGTACTTC.

This sequence joins TRBV19 and TRBJ1-1; TRBD1 matches 8 bases. The CDR3 extends over 16 amino acids. Germline V lookup: CDR1 LNHDA, CDR2 SQIVND (reference sequence). The ends lost 3 bases at V and 7 bases at J; junction bases unmatched: 13. CDR3 coding DNA: TGTGCCAGTAGTATTGGGGGACAGGTGTTATTTGGTGAAGCTTTCTTT. Translating gives CASSIGGQVLFGEAFF.